One and the same sample provided the 28 T cell receptor beta chains below, sequenced in a study of T cell responses to AZD1222 COVID-19 vaccine. Libraries were prepared by immunoSEQ multiplex PCR; TCRdb keeps only in-frame clonotypes and omits some of them. The data hold 58,000 or so clones, with 84% observed a single time. Sequencing was performed on peripheral blood, taken on day 0 of AZD1222 vaccination. The receptors here all came from an adult in good health.

Here the CDR3 DNA reads TGTGCCAGCACGGCGGGGACCTACGAGCAGTACTTC. Amino acid sequence: CASTAGTYEQYF. The genes are TRBV2 and TRBJ2-7; a weak D match, TRBD2 (6 bases). CDR1 SNHLY and CDR2 FYNNEI come from the germline V gene. Trimming removed 7 bases from V and 2 bases from J, with 9 bases in between. CDR3 length: 12 residues.

This chain joins TRBV5-6 and TRBJ2-7; 11 bases map to TRBD1. V shed 4 bases and J 2 bases; nucleotides not matched to a gene: 2. Germline V CDR1 and CDR2: SGHDT, YYEEEE. The CDR3 has 14 amino acids. CDR3 nucleotide sequence: TGTGCCAGCAGCCCGGGACAGGGGGCCTACGAGCAGTACTTC. It yields the protein CASSPGQGAYEQYF.

This sequence joins TRBV5-1 and TRBJ1-2; 8 bases line up with TRBD1. The germline gives CDR1 SGHRS, CDR2 YFSETQ. Germline trimming cut 2 bases from V and 2 bases from J; bases unmatched to any gene: 2. This CDR3 has 14 amino acids. The CDR3 is CASSLQGGNYGYTF. CDR3 coding DNA: TGCGCCAGCAGCTTACAGGGGGGAAACTATGGCTACACCTTC.

CDR3 loop: CASSESGTGGYGYTF. The CDR3 nucleotides read TGTGCCAGCAGTGAATCCGGGACAGGGGGCTATGGCTACACCTTC. The chain recombines TRBV6-1 with TRBJ1-2; 11 nucleotides agree with TRBD1. The CDR3 extends over 15 amino acids. After removal of 2 bases from V and 4 bases from J, the junction contained 3 bases not matched to a gene. In germline, CDR1 is MNHNS, CDR2 SASEGT.

V usage is TRBV5-1 and J usage is TRBJ2-7; 10 positions agree with TRBD1. Germline loops: CDR1 SGHRS, CDR2 YFSETQ. The trim removed 4 bases at V and 5 bases at J, leaving 9 bases unmatched. This CDR3 spans 15 amino acids. The CDR3 region is CASSGDGTGAHEQYF. CDR3 sequence (DNA): TGCGCCAGCAGCGGCGACGGGACAGGGGCTCACGAGCAGTACTTC.

V is TRBV6-4 and J is TRBJ2-6; D gene uncertain. Germline assignment: CDR1 MRHNA and CDR2 SNTAGT. The CDR3 is 13 residues long. Deletions cut 9 bases from V and 4 bases from J, with 10 bases between. As DNA, the CDR3 is TGTGCCAGTGGCGGCGAGGGGGCCAACGTCCTGACTTTC. This codes for CASGGEGANVLTF.

CDR3 sequence (DNA): TGTGCCAGCAGCCAAGACCTCACAGGGGAGAACACCGGGGAGCTGTTTTTT. The encoded protein is CASSQDLTGENTGELFF. The V gene is TRBV4-2, the J gene TRBJ2-2; 7 bases agree with TRBD1. Germline V gene sequence: CDR1 LGHNA, CDR2 YNFKEQ. The junction had 5 bases not matched to a gene; V was cut back by 0 bases and J by 1 base. The CDR3 runs to 17 residues.

The chain couples TRBV29-1 to TRBJ1-5; unclear D gene. Germline values: CDR1 SQVTM, CDR2 ANQGSEA. There are 17 residues in the CDR3. The ends were cut back, 1 base at V and 3 bases at J, with 19 bases in the middle. The CDR3 bases are TGCAGCGTTGAAGCCTCCATGGACGGAGCCTACAATCAGCCCCAGCATTTT. It translates to CSVEASMDGAYNQPQHF.

The rearrangement uses TRBV3-1 (or the pseudogene TRBV3-2) and TRBJ1-3; D gene unclear. Germline V gene sequence: CDR1 LGHDT, CDR2 YNNKEL (reference sequence). V was shortened by 4 bases and J by 0 bases, with 19 bases between the two germline ends. CDR3 length: 18 residues. In nucleotides, the CDR3 is TGTGCCAGCAGCCTCACTCTCTCGGTGGCGAGCTCTGGAAACACCATATATTTT. Its translation is CASSLTLSVASSGNTIYF.

V gene TRBV7-9 combines with J gene TRBJ2-5; D may be TRBD1 (6 bases). V lost 7 bases to trimming and J lost 3 bases, with 6 bases between them. The CDR3 loop spans 11 amino acids. Germline V gene sequence: CDR1 SEHNR, CDR2 FQNEAQ (reference sequence). The CDR3 sequence is CASKGEETQYF. CDR3 sequence (DNA): TGTGCCAGCAAGGGGGAAGAGACCCAGTACTTC.

The chain joins TRBV7-7 to TRBJ1-3; TRBD1 is a possible D gene (5 bases). In germline, CDR1 is SSHAT, CDR2 FNYEAQ (reference sequence). The V gene lost 5 bases and the J gene lost 6 bases, with 11 bases spanning the gap. The CDR3 totals 13 residues. DNA of the CDR3: TGTGCCAGCAGCCTCGACAGTAAAAACACCATATATTTT. This encodes CASSLDSKNTIYF.

V is TRBV29-1 and J is TRBJ1-1; D is ambiguous. The V end was cut by 4 bases, the J end by 6 bases, with 12 bases between. CDR1 and CDR2 from the germline V gene are SQVTM and ANQGSEA. This CDR3 comprises 12 residues. The CDR3 sequence is CSVAHVQAEAFF. As DNA, the CDR3 is TGCAGCGTTGCCCACGTCCAGGCTGAAGCTTTCTTT.

The V call is TRBV12-3 or TRBV12-4, the J call TRBJ1-6; D is ambiguous. This CDR3 comprises 13 residues. V was shortened by 2 bases and J by 8 bases, with 7 bases between the two germline ends. This CDR3 is CASSLWPDSPLHF. The CDR3 DNA sequence: TGTGCCAGCAGTTTATGGCCTGATTCACCCCTCCACTTT.

CDR3 region: CASSLDSGNTIYF. Written as DNA, the CDR3 is TGTGCCAGCAGCTTAGATAGCGGAAACACCATATATTTT. The chain carries TRBV7-9 and TRBJ1-3, with D hard to call. Trimming stripped 1 base from V and 4 bases from J, with 5 bases between. Per germline, CDR1 SEHNR and CDR2 FQNEAQ (reference sequence). The CDR3 contains 13 residues.

On this clone itself: Other DNA sequences in the sample encode the same CDR3. The genes are TRBV5-1 and TRBJ1-1; TRBD1 might be the D (5 bases). V was trimmed by 1 base and J by 4 bases, leaving 8 bases between them. CDR3 length equals 13 residues. CDR1 SGHRS and CDR2 YFSETQ come from the germline V gene. CDR3 nucleotides: TGCGCCAGCAGCTTGCGCGGGGGCACTGAAGCTTTCTTT. It yields the protein CASSLRGGTEAFF.

This chain connects TRBV7-8 to TRBJ1-3; the D is unclear. This CDR3 is 13 amino acids long. The germline V and J ends were trimmed by 5 bases and 4 bases, with 9 bases remaining between them. Germline V lookup: CDR1 SGHVS, CDR2 FQNEAQ. CDR3 in DNA: TGTGCCAGCAGCCAGGACCCGGGAAACACCATATATTTT. Its protein is CASSQDPGNTIYF.

This rearrangement joins TRBV18 to TRBJ2-7; 11 positions match TRBD2. The germline gives CDR1 KGHSH, CDR2 LQKENI. There are 17 residues in the CDR3. J lost 4 bases, V lost 2 bases, and 10 bases had no gene match. DNA of the CDR3: TGTGCCAGCTCACCAAGGTCACTAGCGGGGGAAACTTACGAGCAGTACTTC. Protein product: CASSPRSLAGETYEQYF.

This clone has a single count. The V call is TRBV15, the J call TRBJ1-4, with a possible D match to TRBD1 (5 bases). V shed 0 bases and J shed 3 bases, with 17 bases lying between them. The V gene's germline CDR1 is LNHNV and CDR2 YYDKDF (reference sequence). This CDR3 comprises 18 residues. CDR3 bases: TGTGCCACCAGCAGAGAAGCGGCGATGGGGCTGGCTAATGAAAAACTGTTTTTT. This encodes CATSREAAMGLANEKLFF.

V and J are TRBV4-3 and TRBJ1-2; possible D gene TRBD1, 5 bases. The V end was cut by 4 bases, the J end by 3 bases, with 12 bases between. Per the germline V gene, CDR1 is LGHNA and CDR2 is YSLEER. The CDR3 loop spans 14 amino acids. The CDR3 region is CASSPGLRDYGYTF. Written as DNA, the CDR3 is TGCGCCAGCAGCCCGGGACTCCGAGACTATGGCTACACCTTC.

The gene calls are TRBV7-2 and TRBJ2-7; D not certain. The CDR3 is made up of 14 amino acids. Trimming took off 2 bases at V and 2 bases at J, with 10 bases between the two ends. Per the germline V gene, CDR1 is SGHTA and CDR2 is FQGNSA. This chain's CDR3 is CASSLLAGPYEQYF. For the CDR3, the DNA is TGTGCCAGCAGCTTATTAGCCGGTCCCTACGAGCAGTACTTC.

In DNA form, the CDR3 reads TGTGCCAGCAGCGTATCAGGGAACACTGAAGCTTTCTTT. Its protein is CASSVSGNTEAFF. The J gene is TRBJ1-1, the V gene TRBV9; no definite D call. The length of the CDR3 is 13 residues. V was shortened by 1 base and J by 1 base, with 5 bases between the two germline ends. From germline, CDR1 is SGDLS and CDR2 YYNGEE.

The gene calls are TRBV6-6 and TRBJ1-2; 7 bases fit TRBD1. With V trimmed by 6 bases and J by 4 bases, 26 bases remained unmatched. The CDR3 loop spans 20 amino acids. In germline, CDR1 is MNHNY, CDR2 SVGAGI (reference sequence). The CDR3 spells CASSPTDRTNPNYIGYGYTF. The CDR3 DNA is TGTGCCAGCAGCCCGACGGACAGGACTAACCCCAACTATATCGGCTATGGCTACACCTTC.

The chain joins TRBV6-5 to TRBJ1-6; the D gene is possibly TRBD1 (5 bases). With 4 bases removed from V and 15 bases from J, the gap between germline ends came to 10 bases. Germline CDR1 MNHEY, CDR2 SVGAGI. The CDR3 is 11 amino acids. CDR3 coding DNA: TGTGCCAGCAGTTCGGACACGAACCTCCACTTT. Amino acid sequence: CASSSDTNLHF.

V gene TRBV2 combines with J gene TRBJ2-7; 9 nucleotides agree with TRBD1. Germline trimming cut 5 bases from V and 7 bases from J; bases unmatched to any gene: 12. Germline CDR1 and CDR2: SNHLY and FYNNEI. This CDR3 region has 15 residues. The CDR3 loop reads CASSSARDRVEEQYF. The CDR3 DNA reads TGTGCCAGCAGTTCCGCCCGGGACAGGGTGGAGGAGCAGTACTTC.

The chain has TRBV7-2 and TRBJ1-1, with D tentatively TRBD1 (6 bases). V was pared by 4 bases and J by 0 bases, with 15 bases between. This CDR3 comprises 16 residues. Germline V CDR1 and CDR2: SGHTA, FQGNSA. The CDR3 nucleotides are TGTGCCAGCAGCTACCCCCTTCGACAGGTGAACACTGAAGCTTTCTTT. Residues: CASSYPLRQVNTEAFF. The variable domain in full, with the rest retrieved from reference TRBV7-2 and TRBJ1-1, is GAGVSQSPSNKVTEKGKDVELRCDPISGHTALYWYRQSLGQGLEFLIYFQGNSAPDKSGLPSDRFSAERTGGSVSTLTIQRTQQEDSAVYLCASSYPLRQVNTEAFFGQGTRLTVV.

This chain connects TRBV18 to TRBJ1-6, with TRBD1 as a possible D gene (5 bases). Germline V gives CDR1 KGHSH, CDR2 LQKENI. Trimming removed 3 bases from V and 6 bases from J, with 15 bases in between. CDR3 length: 16 amino acids. CDR3 coding DNA: TGTGCCAGCTCACCCTCCGGACAAACCCCTAATTCACCCCTCCACTTT. It specifies CASSPSGQTPNSPLHF.

The J gene is TRBJ2-2, the V gene TRBV6-5; unclear D gene. The CDR3 length is 13 residues. CDR1 is MNHEY and CDR2 is SVGAGI in the germline V gene. Trimming left V 6 bases short and J 6 bases short, with 11 bases between. CDR3 protein: CASRDLGSGELFF. The CDR3 DNA is TGTGCCAGCAGAGACCTGGGCTCCGGGGAGCTGTTTTTT.

The rearrangement uses TRBV6-5 and TRBJ1-3; D is unresolved. This CDR3 is built from 12 residues. Germline lookup yields CDR1 MNHEY and CDR2 SVGAGI. V dropped 8 bases and J dropped 4 bases, with 9 bases sitting between them. CDR3 coding DNA: TGTGCCAGCCGCCGATCGGGAAACACCATATATTTT. Translated: CASRRSGNTIYF.